The 30 T cell receptor beta chains given below trace back to one sample, sequenced in a study of T cell repertoires in cytomegalovirus infection. No cognate antigen is known for these TCRs. TCRdb re-derived calls from the reads in MiXCR, one entry per CDR3 protein. The repertoire consists of about 770,000 distinct CDR3 sequences, with just under 30% occurring once and the leading ten covering roughly 13%. Sequencing used cultured CD8+ T cells from PBMCs, obtained from culture after CMV antigen stimulation. Receptor source: a human donor in good health (CMV status not recorded). Some clones in this sample may be carry-over from other donors' samples.

V usage is TRBV7-8 and J usage is TRBJ2-3; 7 bases are shared with TRBD1. Germline CDR1 is SGHVS and CDR2 is FQNEAQ. The CDR3 covers 16 residues. Trimming at V came to 7 bases and at J to 4 bases, leaving 14 bases not matched to a gene. In DNA, the CDR3 is TGTGCCAGCACCTCGAGGTACAGGGGACCCCCAGATACGCAGTATTTT. Its protein product is CASTSRYRGPPDTQYF.

This clonotype was found many times. This sequence joins TRBV6-5 and TRBJ2-7, with D unclear. This CDR3 has 15 amino acids. Germline V gene lookup returns CDR1 MNHEY and CDR2 SVGAGI. V was trimmed by 2 bases and J by 3 bases, leaving 14 bases between them. The CDR3 here is CASSYKPHSIYEQYF. The CDR3 region has the DNA TGTGCCAGCAGTTACAAACCCCACAGCATCTACGAGCAGTACTTC.

The V gene is TRBV29-1, the J gene TRBJ1-2; D ambiguous. Germline-derived CDR1 and CDR2 are SQVTM and ANQGSEA. Deletions cut 3 bases from V and 8 bases from J, with 10 bases between. The CDR3 is 11 amino acids. As DNA, the CDR3 is TGCAGCGTTGAGGTGGACGTGGGCTACACCTTC. As protein: CSVEVDVGYTF. The whole variable domain, filled in from reference TRBV29-1 and TRBJ1-2, reads SAVISQKPSRDICQRGTSLTIQCQVDSQVTMMFWYRQQPGQSLTLIATANQGSEATYESGFVIDKFPISRPNLTFSTLTVSNMSPEDSSIYLCSVEVDVGYTFGSGTRLTVV.

This clonotype was seen a single time. Written as DNA, the CDR3 is TGTGCCAGCAGCCGACGGGGGGATTTCTATGGCTACACCTTC. Amino acids: CASSRRGDFYGYTF. This chain joins TRBV6-2 or TRBV6-3 and TRBJ1-2; tentatively, D is TRBD1 (5 bases). The CDR3 runs to 14 residues. Per the germline V gene, CDR1 is MNHEY and CDR2 is SVGEGT. Trimming took 6 bases from V and 4 from J, leaving 15 bases between them.

The chain is built from TRBV7-2 and TRBJ1-1; 7 bases match TRBD1. Germline trimming cut 6 bases from V and 7 bases from J; bases unmatched to any gene: 14. The CDR3 sequence is 15 residues long. Per the germline V gene, CDR1 is SGHTA and CDR2 is FQGNSA. The CDR3 spells CASSPGQTTYNEAFF. As DNA, the CDR3 is TGTGCCAGCAGTCCGGGACAGACAACATACAATGAAGCTTTCTTT.

This clonotype was counted a few times. This chain links TRBV7-9 with TRBJ2-5; TRBD2 is a possible D gene (7 bases). Trimming shortened V by 3 bases and J by 3 bases, and 23 bases separated the two germline ends. The CDR3 has 18 amino acids. Germline loops: CDR1 SEHNR, CDR2 FQNEAQ (reference sequence). The CDR3 DNA reads TGTGCCAGCAGCTTCCCCCCCTTTGCAGGGGACTATAAAGAGACCCAGTACTTC. Its protein is CASSFPPFAGDYKETQYF.

This chain connects TRBV9 to TRBJ2-5; 8 positions match TRBD2. The V segment lost 4 bases and the J segment 1 base; nucleotides outside the gene matches: 9. Germline CDR1 is SGDLS and CDR2 is YYNGEE. The CDR3 has 16 amino acids. As DNA, the CDR3 is TGTGCCAGCAGCCCCACCAGCGGGGGAATCCAAGAGACCCAGTACTTC. Residues: CASSPTSGGIQETQYF.

V usage is TRBV2 and J usage is TRBJ1-5; D ambiguous. In germline, CDR1 is SNHLY, CDR2 FYNNEI. V lost 1 base, J lost 0 bases, and 7 bases lay in between. This CDR3 region has 15 residues. The CDR3 nucleotides read TGTGCCAGCAGTGAAGGGAGGGCTAGCAATCAGCCCCAGCATTTT. Encoded protein: CASSEGRASNQPQHF.

This sequence joins TRBV7-6 and TRBJ2-1, with 9 bases aligning to TRBD2. V trimming: 1 base; J trimming: 5 bases; junction bases outside the gene matches: 6. The CDR3 consists of 16 residues. The V gene's germline CDR1 is SGHVS and CDR2 FNYEAQ. The DNA of the CDR3 is TGTGCCAGCAGCTTAGGGGGGCGGGGGGGCCACAATGAGCAGTTCTTC. As protein: CASSLGGRGGHNEQFF.

V gene TRBV20-1 combines with J gene TRBJ2-3, with 13 bases identical to TRBD2. This CDR3 has 19 amino acids. V was pared by 6 bases and J by 0 bases, with 15 bases of the junction left unmatched. Germline CDR1 and CDR2: DFQATT and SNEGSKA (reference sequence). CDR3 nucleotide sequence: TGCAGTGCCCGTCGGGAGGGACTAGCGGGGACTTCTAGCACAGATACGCAGTATTTT. Protein: CSARREGLAGTSSTDTQYF.

There are a few counts of this clonotype. The chain uses TRBV19 and TRBJ1-1; perhaps TRBD1 as D (6 bases). CDR3 length: 15 residues. Trimming pared 0 bases from V and 3 bases from J, leaving 11 bases between. Germline V gives CDR1 LNHDA, CDR2 SQIVND (reference sequence). The CDR3 nucleotides are TGTGCCAGTAGTATAGACCTCACAGGGTACACTGAAGCTTTCTTT. Its translation is CASSIDLTGYTEAFF.

This clonotype has more than one count but fewer than ten. The chain employs TRBV4-3 and TRBJ2-1; possibly TRBD1 for D (6 bases). The V end was cut by 4 bases, the J end by 9 bases, with 13 bases between. The CDR3 is 13 amino acids. The germline gives CDR1 LGHNA, CDR2 YSLEER. In DNA form, the CDR3 reads TGCGCCAGCAGCCCGACACAGGGAAGTGAGCAGTTCTTC. Its translation: CASSPTQGSEQFF.

The gene calls are TRBV12-3 or TRBV12-4 and TRBJ2-5; 11 bases line up with TRBD2. CDR3 length: 18 amino acids. Unmatched junction bases numbered 10, after V lost 1 base and J lost 3 bases. The CDR3 bases are TGTGCCAGCAGTTTAGGGCGTGTGTTAGCGGGGGGGAAAGAGACCCAGTACTTC. Translation: CASSLGRVLAGGKETQYF.

At least ten counts were recorded for this clonotype. The chain links TRBV7-2 to TRBJ1-1, with TRBD1 as a possible D gene (5 bases). The CDR3 is 15 amino acids. The germline V gene encodes CDR1 SGHTA and CDR2 FQGNSA. V shed 8 bases and J shed 1 base, with 17 bases lying between them. The CDR3: CASRKPGTGNTEAFF. DNA of the CDR3: TGTGCCAGCCGAAAGCCCGGGACGGGGAACACTGAAGCTTTCTTT.

The chain has TRBV19 and TRBJ1-5, with a possible D match to TRBD1 (6 bases). There are 16 residues in the CDR3. Trimming pared 3 bases from V and 6 bases from J, leaving 18 bases between. The V gene's germline CDR1 is LNHDA and CDR2 SQIVND (reference sequence). The CDR3 is CASSMVLGGAGQPQHF. For the CDR3, the DNA is TGTGCCAGTAGTATGGTTTTGGGGGGCGCGGGTCAGCCCCAGCATTTT.

A word on this clonotype: This may stem from a read error, because a much larger clone lies one nucleotide away. The chain has TRBV7-3 and TRBJ1-5, with D hard to call. V was trimmed by 2 bases and J by 12 bases, leaving 17 bases between them. This CDR3 region has 14 residues. Germline loops: CDR1 SGHTA, CDR2 FQGTGA. DNA for the CDR3: TGTGCCAGCAGCTTAGGCGGCAGAACGGCCGACCAGCATTTT. Its translation: CASSLGGRTADQHF.

The rearrangement links TRBV27 to TRBJ1-5; D not certain. Germline V lookup: CDR1 MNHEY, CDR2 SMNVEV (reference sequence). The V and J ends lost 0 bases and 4 bases respectively, with 10 bases between them. The length of the CDR3 is 15 residues. Written as DNA, the CDR3 is TGTGCCAGCAGTTTATCCGGCCTGGGAAATCAGCCCCAGCATTTT. Encoded protein: CASSLSGLGNQPQHF.

This clonotype has just a few counts. V gene TRBV10-2 combines with J gene TRBJ2-3, with a weak D call TRBD2 (5 bases). Trimming left V 6 bases short and J 2 bases short, with 18 bases between. The CDR3 is made up of 16 amino acids. Germline V gene lookup returns CDR1 WSHSY and CDR2 SAAADI. The CDR3 DNA is TGCGCCAGCAGGGCTCAGGCGGGCAGCTACACAGATACGCAGTATTTT. Protein sequence: CASRAQAGSYTDTQYF.

The genes are TRBV10-3 and TRBJ2-3; 7 bases match TRBD2. The CDR3 covers 20 residues. Germline V gene sequence: CDR1 ENHRY, CDR2 SYGVKD. Trimming at V came to 6 bases and at J to 0 bases, leaving 21 bases not matched to a gene. DNA for the CDR3: TGTGCCATCAGAACAGCAAAAACCTCCGGGGGGACCGTTAGCACAGATACGCAGTATTTT. Translation: CAIRTAKTSGGTVSTDTQYF.

This clonotype came up a few times. This chain links TRBV7-9 with TRBJ2-1; TRBD1 agrees at 8 bases. V was clipped by 2 bases and J by 1 base; unmatched bases: 7. Per the germline V gene, CDR1 is SEHNR and CDR2 is FQNEAQ (reference sequence). The CDR3 extends over 17 amino acids. The CDR3 nucleotides read TGTGCCAGCAGCTTAATAGGACAGGGCGTTTCCTACAATGAGCAGTTCTTC. Encoded protein: CASSLIGQGVSYNEQFF.

This clonotype was counted at least ten times. V is TRBV11-2 and J is TRBJ2-7, with a possible D match to TRBD2 (6 bases). Germline V gene lookup returns CDR1 SGHAT and CDR2 FQNNGV. Trimming shortened V by 6 bases and J by 3 bases, and 15 bases separated the two germline ends. The CDR3 totals 14 residues. CDR3 loop: CASSDAGLNYEQYV. The CDR3 nucleotides read TGTGCCAGCAGTGACGCGGGACTGAACTACGAGCAGTACGTC.

The rearrangement joins TRBV19 to TRBJ1-2; D remains ambiguous. CDR1 is LNHDA and CDR2 is SQIVND in the germline V gene (reference sequence). Trimming pared 5 bases from V and 7 bases from J, leaving 11 bases between. CDR3 size: 12 residues. CDR3 loop: CASSSPAGGYTF. DNA of the CDR3: TGTGCCAGTAGTTCCCCGGCGGGTGGCTACACCTTC.

This clonotype has a handful of counts. The chain couples TRBV2 to TRBJ2-7; possibly TRBD1 or TRBD2 for D (5 bases each). Germline values: CDR1 SNHLY, CDR2 FYNNEI. The V gene lost 8 bases and the J gene lost 3 bases, with 11 bases spanning the gap. The CDR3 contains 12 residues. The CDR3 region is CASQGRHYEQYF. The CDR3, as DNA: TGTGCCAGCCAGGGACGGCACTACGAGCAGTACTTC. The full variable domain, rest sourced from reference TRBV2 and TRBJ2-7, is EPEVTQTPSHQVTQMGQEVILRCVPISNHLYFYWYRQILGQKVEFLVSFYNNEISEKSEIFDDQFSVERPDGSNFTLKIRSTKLEDSAMYFCASQGRHYEQYFGPGTRLTVT.

The J gene is TRBJ2-3, the V gene TRBV4-1; TRBD1 matches 7 bases. Germline V gene lookup returns CDR1 MGHRA and CDR2 YSYEKL. Losses at the gene ends were 4 bases for V and 4 bases for J; bases not matched to a gene: 5. This CDR3 spans 14 amino acids. This CDR3 reads CASSRQGTADTQYF. In DNA, the CDR3 is TGCGCCAGCAGCCGACAGGGTACGGCAGATACGCAGTATTTT.

This chain connects TRBV7-9 to TRBJ1-2; maybe TRBD1 (5 bases). Germline CDR1 reads SEHNR; CDR2 reads FQNEAQ (reference sequence). The CDR3 contains 13 residues. V was trimmed by 5 bases and J by 4 bases, leaving 11 bases between them. The CDR3 protein is CASSMGPPYGYTF. The CDR3 DNA follows: TGTGCCAGCAGCATGGGGCCCCCCTATGGCTACACCTTC.

This clonotype was seen ten or more times. The chain has TRBV7-6 and TRBJ1-5, with 7 bases matching TRBD1. Losses at the gene ends were 4 bases for V and 4 bases for J; bases not matched to a gene: 7. Germline loops: CDR1 SGHVS, CDR2 FNYEAQ. This CDR3 has 15 amino acids. CDR3 DNA: TGTGCCAGCAGCTCCCAACCAGGGGGAAATCAGCCCCAGCATTTT. This sequence encodes CASSSQPGGNQPQHF.

On this clonotype: Possible read error: a much larger clone is one base away. This rearrangement joins TRBV7-2 to TRBJ1-2; D gene uncertain. The CDR3 sequence is 16 residues long. CDR1 is SGHTA and CDR2 is FQGNSA in the germline V gene. The V gene lost 5 bases and the J gene lost 3 bases, with 19 bases spanning the gap. CDR3 sequence (DNA): TGTACCAGCAGCCCCCACCTGATCTCATTGGACTATGGCTACACCTTC. Residues: CTSSPHLISLDYGYTF.

At least ten counts were recorded for this clonotype. This chain links TRBV7-6 with TRBJ1-2; D may be TRBD1 (5 bases). Trimming cost V 5 bases and J 4 bases, with 26 bases left between them. CDR1 is SGHVS, CDR2 FNYEAQ, per germline. This CDR3 has 18 residues. The DNA for the CDR3 is TGTGCCAGCAGCCTCTCGGGGATAACGGGGCACTCTTTCTATGGCTACACCTTC. It codes for CASSLSGITGHSFYGYTF.

CDR3 region: CASKNLTSGGPFRSYNEQFF. For the CDR3, the DNA is TGTGCCAGCAAGAACCTCACTAGCGGGGGCCCATTCCGTTCCTACAATGAGCAGTTCTTC. J is TRBJ2-1 and V is TRBV6-2 or TRBV6-3; 11 bases agree with TRBD2. Germline V lookup: CDR1 MNHEY, CDR2 SVGEGT. The trim removed 7 bases at V and 1 base at J, leaving 18 bases unmatched. This CDR3 is built from 20 residues.

There are many counts of this clonotype. J is TRBJ2-1 and V is TRBV7-6; D is ambiguous. The CDR3 length is 13 residues. CDR1 is SGHVS, CDR2 FNYEAQ, per germline. V shed 5 bases and J shed 7 bases, with 12 bases lying between them. The CDR3 is CASSPRTRNEQFF. In nucleotides, the CDR3 is TGTGCCAGCAGCCCCCGGACCAGGAATGAGCAGTTCTTC.